This TCR beta chain emerged from a study of T cells in localized non-small cell lung cancer. Study-wide results and limits: Appearance in adjacent lung was seen for a median about 59 of the top 100 tumor clones.

Germline CDR1 is MDHEN and CDR2 is SYDVKM. The length of the CDR3 is 14 residues. Trimming at V came to 5 bases and at J to 2 bases, leaving 2 bases not matched to a gene. Profiled with immunoSEQ multiplex PCR; TCRdb holds only in-frame clones, not every one. The repertoire holds tens of thousands of clones, 85% to 90% seen once, with roughly 13% in the top ten. As concerns this clone: The antigen is unknown.

This receptor was identified in a male donor aged 60 or over with stage I lung adenocarcinoma. The chain joins TRBV28 to TRBJ1-3; 8 bases fit TRBD1. The sequenced sample was peripheral blood, obtained before any cancer treatment. The CDR3 region has the DNA TGTGCCAGCAGTCTACAGGGGGCTGGAAACACCATATATTTT. This sequence encodes CASSLQGAGNTIYF.